The clone carrying this TCR beta chain was found many times. The sample comes from a study of tumor-infiltrating lymphocytes in oesophageal squamous cell carcinoma. Germline V lookup: CDR1 SGHRS, CDR2 YFSETQ. CDR3 size: 17 residues. The germline V and J ends were trimmed by 0 bases and 2 bases, with 15 bases remaining between them. TCRdb used MiXCR to reprocess the PCR reads, holding one entry per CDR3 protein. The repertoire holds around 19,000 distinct CDR3 sequences, with 42% as singletons. Sequences were obtained from normal esophageal tissue next to the tumor. The clonotype was recovered from a female donor with esophageal squamous cell carcinoma. This chain uses TRBV5-1 with TRBJ2-1; perhaps D is TRBD1 or TRBD2 (7 bases each). CDR3: CASSLAGGQGAYNEQFF. Written as DNA, the CDR3 is TGCGCCAGCAGCTTGGCGGGGGGTCAGGGGGCCTACAATGAGCAGTTCTTC.